This TCR beta chain was identified in a study of metastatic and nonmetastatic thyroid tumors. Study-wide background: Repertoires from malignant and benign thyroid patients were compared across blood and tumor or nodule tissue.

This clone was found a few times. Per the study methods: Built for papillary thyroid cancer, a distant-metastasis classifier drew on CDR3 differences across clinicopathological groups. Using MiXCR, TCRdb re-called clones from the PCR reads. These V and J calls derive from TCRdb rather than the authors' analysis. This table has under 35,000 clones, roughly 20% appearing once. Patients had received no treatment of any kind before thyroid surgery. The CDR3 totals 14 residues. CDR1 and CDR2 from the germline V gene are MDHEN and SYDVKM. V was trimmed by 7 bases and J by 5 bases, leaving 14 bases between them.

The receptor's source is a female donor with papillary thyroid cancer or a benign thyroid nodule (not recorded which). Some clones in this sample may be carry-over from other donors' samples. This chain connects TRBV28 to TRBJ2-2, with a tentative D call TRBD1 (6 bases). The sample consisted of blood. CDR3 bases: TGTGCCAGCAACGAAAGGGGGTGGACCGGGGAGCTGTTTTTT. Protein product: CASNERGWTGELFF.